A single sample is the source of the 7 T cell receptor beta chains below, sequenced in a study of regulatory T cells in long-lasting Graves disease. Both iRepertoire HTBI primers and Arm-PCR of CDR3 regions were used to build the TCR beta libraries. Via MiXCR, TCRdb re-called the multiplex PCR reads, giving one row per CDR3 protein. Found here are 420,000 or so distinct CDR3 sequences, around 22% of them singletons; the top ten hold over 25%. The sample's time point: persistent/refractory GD, antithyroid drugs over 5 years with positive TRAb. Making the TCR library involved RNA that had been extracted from PBMCs. The sample was peripheral blood mononuclear cells (PBMCs), taken when the disease was refractory, from a patient treated with antithyroid drugs. Every receptor here comes from a female donor with Graves disease.

The rearrangement links TRBV10-1 to TRBJ1-2; no definite D call. Germline CDR1 reads WNHNN; CDR2 reads SYGVQD (reference sequence). The length of the CDR3 is 13 residues. Between the trimmed V and J ends, which lost 7 bases and 4 bases, there was a span of 13 bases. In DNA, the CDR3 is TGCGCCAGCACCATGGACGTATCCTATGGCTACACCTTC. This gives the protein CASTMDVSYGYTF.

This clonotype was seen many times. The chain carries TRBV20-1 and TRBJ2-7, with D unresolved. Germline assignment: CDR1 DFQATT and CDR2 SNEGSKA (reference sequence). The CDR3 is 11 amino acids. V shed 1 base and J shed 3 bases, with 4 bases lying between them. The CDR3 reads CSARADYEQYF. The CDR3 DNA follows: TGCAGTGCTAGAGCGGACTACGAGCAGTACTTC.

This chain links TRBV9 with TRBJ1-1; D may be TRBD1 (5 bases). CDR3 length: 14 residues. V was trimmed by 0 bases and J by 11 bases, leaving 17 bases between them. The germline gives CDR1 SGDLS, CDR2 YYNGEE. CDR3 nucleotides: TGTGCCAGCAGCGTAGCCGGGACCGACGATCGGGCTTTCTTT. Its translation is CASSVAGTDDRAFF.

This clonotype was detected many times. The genes are TRBV2 and TRBJ1-1; 8 bases are a match to TRBD1. The CDR3 loop spans 14 amino acids. The ends lost 6 bases at V and 3 bases at J; junction bases unmatched: 6. Germline V gives CDR1 SNHLY, CDR2 FYNNEI. CDR3: CASRSGGAYTEAFF. The CDR3 coding sequence is TGTGCCAGCAGATCAGGGGGCGCCTACACTGAAGCTTTCTTT.

This clonotype occurred a few times. The chain links TRBV12-3 or TRBV12-4 to TRBJ1-4; unclear D gene. Trimming left V 3 bases short and J 13 bases short, with 12 bases between. This CDR3 contains 12 residues. The CDR3 nucleotides read TGTGCCAGCAGTTTTGACCGCGTATCACTGTTTTTT. This codes for CASSFDRVSLFF.

The chain has TRBV6-5 and TRBJ2-5, with 8 nucleotides matching TRBD2. The CDR3 length is 15 residues. With 4 bases clipped from V and 4 bases from J, the junction kept 8 bases outside the gene matches. Germline V gene data show CDR1 as MNHEY and CDR2 as SVGAGI. The DNA of the CDR3 is TGTGCCAGCAGTTTCTCCGGGACTAGAGGAGAGACCCAGTACTTC. It codes for CASSFSGTRGETQYF.

This chain uses TRBV11-2 with TRBJ1-1; D is uncertain. This CDR3 spans 14 amino acids. Germline assignment: CDR1 SGHAT and CDR2 FQNNGV. Trimming cost V 3 bases and J 10 bases, with 18 bases left between them. The CDR3 nucleotides read TGTGCCAGCAGCTTGGATGGGGTGAGAGGGAGAGCTTTCTTT. As protein: CASSLDGVRGRAFF.